The clone carrying this T cell receptor beta chain was seen a few times. The CDR3 consists of 16 residues. J gave up 4 bases and V 0 bases, and 6 bases lay outside the gene matches. Germline V gene lookup returns CDR1 LGHNA and CDR2 YSLEER. Profiled with immunoSEQ multiplex PCR; TCRdb holds only in-frame clones, not every one. The sample lists 100,000 to 150,000 clones, 80% to 90% seen once, with under 2.5% in the top ten. The entry originates in a study of cytotoxic CD8 clonotypes in ibrutinib-treated CLL. Sequenced material: PBMCs, taken after 24 months of ibrutinib treatment. This chain links TRBV4-3 with TRBJ2-3, with TRBD2 matching 8 bases. The receptor comes from a human donor with chronic lymphocytic leukemia. The DNA for the CDR3 is TGCGCCAGCAGCCAAGATCTGACGGGAGGGGCAGATACGCAGTATTTT. Its translation: CASSQDLTGGADTQYF.